This TCR beta chain was observed in a study of T cell repertoires in cytomegalovirus infection. Turning to the study itself: Well-studied HLA-B-restricted CMV epitopes were used in the study alongside recently identified HLA-C-restricted ones. Both CMV infection and a matching HLA type were indicated by public TCR beta signatures.

Study conclusions and caveats: Clonotypes of TCR beta that were HLA-C-restricted and CMV-specific dominated the ex vivo response. Summed frequency of public TCR beta families distinguished CMV carriers with the relevant HLA.

This CDR3 comprises 17 residues. Trimming took off 5 bases at V and 2 bases at J, with 21 bases between the two ends. Germline V gene lookup returns CDR1 KGHSH and CDR2 LQKENI. Turning to this clonotype: The antigen is unknown.

In TCRdb, the reads were re-called with MiXCR into one record per CDR3 protein. The table lists approximately 1,000,000 distinct CDR3 sequences, around 31% of them singletons. The V and J genes are TRBV18 and TRBJ1-2, with D possibly being TRBD1 (5 bases). The clonotype originates from a human donor in good health (CMV status not recorded). Some clones in this sample may be carry-over from other donors' samples. The sequencing here drew on cultured CD8+ T cells from PBMCs, taken from culture after CMV antigen stimulation. In nucleotides, the CDR3 is TGTGCCAGCTCAATCGGCTTAGGAGGTGACAGAAACTATGGCTACACCTTC. This codes for CASSIGLGGDRNYGYTF. The full variable domain, its missing parts supplied by reference TRBV18 and TRBJ1-2, is NAGVMQNPRHLVRRRGQEARLRCSPMKGHSHVYWYRQLPEEGLKFMVYLQKENIIDESGMPKERFSAEFPKEGPSILRIQQVVRGDSAAYFCASSIGLGGDRNYGYTFGSGTRLTVV.